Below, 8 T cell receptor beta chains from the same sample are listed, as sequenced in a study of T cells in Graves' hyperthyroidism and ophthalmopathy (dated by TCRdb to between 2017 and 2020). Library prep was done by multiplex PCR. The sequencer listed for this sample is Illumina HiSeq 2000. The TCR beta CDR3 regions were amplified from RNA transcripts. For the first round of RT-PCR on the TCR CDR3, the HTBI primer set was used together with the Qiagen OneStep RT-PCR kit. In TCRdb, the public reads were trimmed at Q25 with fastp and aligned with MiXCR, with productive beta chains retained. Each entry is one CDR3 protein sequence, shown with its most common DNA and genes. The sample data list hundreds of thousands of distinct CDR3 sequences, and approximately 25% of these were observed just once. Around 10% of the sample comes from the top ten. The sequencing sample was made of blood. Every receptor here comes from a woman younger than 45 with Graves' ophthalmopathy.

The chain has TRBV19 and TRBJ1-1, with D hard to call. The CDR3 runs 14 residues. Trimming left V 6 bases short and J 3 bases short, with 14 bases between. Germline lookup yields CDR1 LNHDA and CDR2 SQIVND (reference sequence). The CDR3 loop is CASRMAEDYTEAFF. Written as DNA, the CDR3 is TGTGCCAGTAGGATGGCCGAGGACTACACTGAAGCTTTCTTT. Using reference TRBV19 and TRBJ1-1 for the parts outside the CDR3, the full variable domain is DGGITQSPKYLFRKEGQNVTLSCEQNLNHDAMYWYRQDPGQGLRLIYYSQIVNDFQKGDIAEGYSVSREKKESFPLTVTSAQKNPTAFYLCASRMAEDYTEAFFGQGTRLTVV.

The CDR3 DNA reads TGCAGTGCTAGAGACGGACTAGCGGGTTTCCTCTACGAGCAGTACTTC. This encodes CSARDGLAGFLYEQYF. The chain links TRBV20-1 to TRBJ2-7, with TRBD2 matching over 11 bases. The CDR3 consists of 16 residues. V lost 0 bases, J lost 3 bases, and 7 bases stayed unmatched. Germline V gene data show CDR1 as DFQATT and CDR2 as SNEGSKA (reference sequence).

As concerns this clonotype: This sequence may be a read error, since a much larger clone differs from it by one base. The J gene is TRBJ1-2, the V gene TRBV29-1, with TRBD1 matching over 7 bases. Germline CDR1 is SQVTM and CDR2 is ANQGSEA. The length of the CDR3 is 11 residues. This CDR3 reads CGVHDRVGYTF. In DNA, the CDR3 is TGCGGCGTGCACGACAGGGTTGGCTACACCTTC.

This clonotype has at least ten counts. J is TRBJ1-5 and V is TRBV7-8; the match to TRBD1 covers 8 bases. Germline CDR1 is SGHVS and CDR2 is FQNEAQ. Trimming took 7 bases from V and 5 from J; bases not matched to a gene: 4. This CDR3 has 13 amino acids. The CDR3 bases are TGTGCCAGCAACCAGGGGGCTGATCAGCCCCAGCATTTT. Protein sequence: CASNQGADQPQHF.

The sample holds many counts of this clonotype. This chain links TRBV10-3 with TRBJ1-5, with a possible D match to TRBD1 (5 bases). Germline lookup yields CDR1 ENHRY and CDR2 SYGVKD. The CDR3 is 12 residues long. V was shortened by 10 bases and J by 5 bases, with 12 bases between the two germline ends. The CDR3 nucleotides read TGTGCCACTGGGACTGGGGATCAGCCCCAGCATTTT. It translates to CATGTGDQPQHF.

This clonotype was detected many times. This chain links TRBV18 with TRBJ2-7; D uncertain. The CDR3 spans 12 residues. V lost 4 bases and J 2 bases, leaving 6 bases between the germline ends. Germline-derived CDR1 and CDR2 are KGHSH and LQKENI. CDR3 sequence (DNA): TGTGCCAGCTCACTCGATCCCTACGAGCAGTACTTC. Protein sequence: CASSLDPYEQYF.

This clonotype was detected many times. CDR3 sequence: CASSPARDTAELFF. In DNA form, the CDR3 reads TGTGCCAGCAGTCCCGCCCGGGACACGGCGGAGCTGTTTTTT. The rearrangement links TRBV6-2 or TRBV6-3 to TRBJ2-2, with TRBD1 as a possible D gene (6 bases). The germline CDR1 and CDR2 sequences are MNHEY and SVGEGT. Trimming removed 5 bases from V and 10 bases from J, with 17 bases in between. This CDR3 is built from 14 residues.

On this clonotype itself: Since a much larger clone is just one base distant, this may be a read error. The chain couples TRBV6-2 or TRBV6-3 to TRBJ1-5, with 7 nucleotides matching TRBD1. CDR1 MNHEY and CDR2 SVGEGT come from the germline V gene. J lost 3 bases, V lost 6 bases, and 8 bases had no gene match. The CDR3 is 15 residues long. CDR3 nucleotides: TGTGCCAGCAGGAGACAGGGAAATAACAATCAGCCCCAGCATTTT. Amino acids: CASRRQGNNNQPQHF.